The rows below give T cell receptor beta chains drawn from one sample of a study of CD8 T cells in ankylosing spondylitis. One entry per CDR3 protein results from TCRdb running MiXCR on the 5' RACE reads. The sample has around 140,000 distinct CDR3 sequences, roughly 15% seen once. Sequences were obtained from blood, either unsorted or a sorted T cell fraction (not recorded which). The origin of the receptors is a male donor with ankylosing spondylitis. Each CDR3 is given with its conserved first and last residue. The D gene is left open where the match is weak. Size is omitted from some rows. Given values are once, few, many or a class for expanded clones.

J gene,V gene,D gene,clone size,CDR3 DNA,CDR3 protein
TRBJ1-4,TRBV1,.,.,TGCACCAGCAGCCAAGATATTGGACACAAGCCAACTAATGAAAAACTGTTTTTT,CTSSQDIGHKPTNEKLFF
TRBJ1-5,TRBV6-1,.,many,TGTGCCAGCAGGCAGGGACCCCTCTGGGGTCAGCCCCAGCATTTT,CASRQGPLWGQPQHF
TRBJ2-2,TRBV24-1,TRBD2,.,TGTGCCACCACCGCTAGCGGGTACACCGGGGAGCTGTTTTTT,CATTASGYTGELFF
TRBJ2-2,TRBV2,.,.,TGTGCCAGCAGTGACTTGAGACAGAGACTTTCGAACACCGGGGAGCTGTTTTTT,CASSDLRQRLSNTGELFF
TRBJ2-1,TRBV9,TRBD2,.,TGTGCCAGCAGCCCGGGGGGGTGGACCTACAATGAGCAGTTCTTC,CASSPGGWTYNEQFF
TRBJ1-1,TRBV7-8,TRBD1,.,TGTGCCAGCAGCTTCACATTGGACAGGGAATTAGTCACTGAAGCTTTCTTT,CASSFTLDRELVTEAFF
TRBJ2-1,TRBV3-1,.,few,TGTGCCAGCAGCCTACAAGTTTATGTGGGAGGCCCCCCGCGGTTCTTC,CASSLQVYVGGPPRFF
TRBJ1-6,TRBV27,TRBD1,few,TGTGCCAGCAGTTTCCGGACAGGGCCTTCACCCCTCCACTTT,CASSFRTGPSPLHF
TRBJ2-6,TRBV29-1,TRBD1,.,TGCAGCGCCTCCGGGACAGACTCTGGGGCCAACGTCCTGACTTTC,CSASGTDSGANVLTF
TRBJ2-1,TRBV20-1,.,.,TGCAGTGCTAGCCCAGTCTCTCAGTTCTTC,CSASPVSQFF
TRBJ2-7,TRBV6-2/TRBV6-3,.,.,TGTGCCAGCAGTTACTGGCAGAACTACGAGCAGTACTTC,CASSYWQNYEQYF
TRBJ2-3,TRBV7-8,.,.,TGTGCCAGCAGCTTCCTCCGGGTCACAGATACGCAGTATTTT,CASSFLRVTDTQYF
TRBJ2-1,TRBV27,.,.,TGTGCCAGTCGACTAGGCCCCAACAATGAGCAGTTCTTC,CASRLGPNNEQFF
TRBJ2-1,TRBV7-3,TRBD2,many,TGTGCCAGCAGCCTACAGGGACTAGCGGGCGTGAGCTCCTACAATGAGCAGTTCTTC,CASSLQGLAGVSSYNEQFF
TRBJ2-3,TRBV12-3/TRBV12-4,TRBD2,few,TGTGCCAGCAGCACTACTACTACTAGCGTCACAGATACGCAGTATTTT,CASSTTTTSVTDTQYF
TRBJ2-3,TRBV6-1,TRBD2,.,TGTGCCAGCCGCCCTCACATGGCGGGAGGGAGCACAGATACGCAGTATTTT,CASRPHMAGGSTDTQYF
TRBJ2-7,TRBV15,.,.,TGTGCCACCAGCGAGAGGAGGGAGGCCTTTTATGAGCAGTACTTC,CATSERREAFYEQYF